These 8 T cell receptor beta chains were all obtained from the same sample, sequenced in a study of T-cell reconstitution after alpha-beta-depleted transplantation in children. A library of TCRbeta sequences, prepared with unique molecular identifiers, was generated. TCRdb reprocessed the PCR reads with MiXCR, giving one entry per CDR3 protein. The sample lists fewer than 150,000 distinct CDR3 sequences, roughly 9% occurring once. The material was PBMCs, mostly from graft donor cells, obtained 180 days after TCRalphabeta/CD19-depleted stem cell transplant. The receptor source for this set is a girl less than two years old who had a stem cell transplant for combined immunodeficiency, so the T cells may come from the graft donor.

This clonotype turned up a few times. Its ends do not fully match the called genes, so a read error is possible. The chain employs TRBV3-1 and TRBJ2-2, with D tentatively TRBD2 (5 bases). This CDR3 spans 15 amino acids. Per germline, CDR1 LGHDT and CDR2 YNNKEL (reference sequence). The CDR3 nucleotides read TGTGCCAGCACCCAAGCCGGAGGGAACACCGGGGAGCTGTTTTTT. It yields the protein CASTQAGGNTGELFF. The variable domain in full, completed from reference TRBV3-1 and TRBJ2-2, reads DTAVSQTPKYLVTQMGNDKSIKCEQNLGHDTMYWYKQDSKKFLKIMFSYNNKELIINETVPNRFSPKSPDKAHLNLHINSLELGDSAVYFCASTQAGGNTGELFFGEGSRLTVL.

V usage is TRBV29-1 and J usage is TRBJ2-7; D is tentatively TRBD1 or TRBD2 (6 bases each). Trimming took 6 bases from V and 3 from J, leaving 12 bases between them. Germline lookup yields CDR1 SQVTM and CDR2 ANQGSEA. This CDR3 has 12 residues. CDR3 DNA: TGCAGCGTAGGAGGGGGAGGCTACGAGCAGTACTTC. Translation: CSVGGGGYEQYF.

This clonotype has only a few counts. The CDR3: CASSPWDSTDTQYF. The CDR3 DNA sequence: TGTGCCAGCAGCCCTTGGGACAGCACAGATACGCAGTATTTT. The gene calls are TRBV12-3 or TRBV12-4 and TRBJ2-3; the D gene could be TRBD1 or TRBD2 (5 bases each). Between the trimmed V and J ends, which lost 6 bases and 0 bases, there was a span of 10 bases. The CDR3 sequence is 14 residues long.

This chain uses TRBV20-1 with TRBJ2-1, with a possible D match to TRBD2 (6 bases). V was shortened by 3 bases and J by 4 bases, with 13 bases between the two germline ends. There are 14 residues in the CDR3. Germline V lookup: CDR1 DFQATT, CDR2 SNEGSKA (reference sequence). As DNA, the CDR3 is TGCAGTGCTAGGGATAGCGGTAGTTACAATGAGCAGTTCTTC. As protein: CSARDSGSYNEQFF.

V gene TRBV5-5 combines with J gene TRBJ2-5; 7 nucleotides line up with TRBD2. The ends lost 4 bases at V and 4 bases at J; junction bases unmatched: 10. The CDR3 consists of 15 residues. The germline gives CDR1 SGHKS, CDR2 YYEKEE (reference sequence). CDR3 nucleotides: TGTGCCAGCAGCCCCGAGGCGGGGGTTGGAGAGACCCAGTACTTC. Protein: CASSPEAGVGETQYF.

This clonotype was counted a few times. This chain links TRBV29-1 with TRBJ2-5; no definite D call. V dropped 4 bases and J dropped 4 bases, with 4 bases sitting between them. The CDR3 is made up of 10 amino acids. In germline, CDR1 is SQVTM, CDR2 ANQGSEA. Here the CDR3 DNA reads TGCAGCGTTGGGAGAGAGACCCAGTACTTC. As protein: CSVGRETQYF.

J is TRBJ2-7 and V is TRBV4-2, with unresolved D. The CDR3 runs 11 residues. The germline gives CDR1 LGHNA, CDR2 YNFKEQ. The V gene lost 1 base and the J gene lost 9 bases, with 7 bases spanning the gap. In nucleotides, the CDR3 is TGTGCCAGCAGCCAAGGAGGCGGGCAGTACTTC. It is translated as CASSQGGGQYF.

The genes are TRBV29-1 and TRBJ2-5, with 11 bases fitting TRBD2. The CDR3 extends over 16 amino acids. Trimming cost V 6 bases and J 5 bases; bases outside gene matches: 14. Germline V gives CDR1 SQVTM, CDR2 ANQGSEA. In nucleotides, the CDR3 is TGCAGCGTCCCAAAGAGGCGAACTAGCGGGAGTGAGACCCAGTACTTC. The encoded protein is CSVPKRRTSGSETQYF.